The clone carrying this T cell receptor (beta chain) was picked up a small number of times. This specimen belongs to a study of OX40 agonist ivuxolimab in advanced cancers. Study summary: Eligibility admitted prior anti-PD-1, anti-PD-L1 or anti-CTLA-4 therapy; about 39% had some. Three patients got partial responses; one had hepatocellular carcinoma and two had cutaneous melanoma.

Trimming took off 0 bases at V and 6 bases at J, with 15 bases between the two ends. Looked up from germline, CDR1 is SGHRS and CDR2 is YFSETQ. The CDR3 has 15 residues. Using immunoSEQ multiplex PCR, the repertoire was profiled, and TCRdb retains in-frame clones only, with some absent. The sample has 23,000 or so clones; almost 85% are singletons. The genes are TRBV5-1 and TRBJ1-2; D uncertain. The source was CD4+ or CD8+ T cells sorted from blood, collected in a trial of the OX40 agonist ivuxolimab. The sequence derives from an adult with an advanced solid tumor such as melanoma, head and neck, liver or kidney cancer. Written as DNA, the CDR3 is TGCGCCAGCAGCTTGGAGGACGGCCATTATGATGGCTACACCTTC. Amino acids: CASSLEDGHYDGYTF.